These 5 T cell receptor beta chains were sequenced from one sample in a study of glioma-infiltrating T cells after dendritic cell vaccination. Sequenced by immunoSEQ multiplex PCR; TCRdb stores in-frame clones only, minus some. The table records about 82,000 clones, over 85% of them present only once. The source was blood, collected before dendritic cell vaccination. These receptors were taken from a human donor with glioblastoma.

The J gene is TRBJ1-2, the V gene TRBV5-6, with 7 nucleotides matching TRBD1. From germline, CDR1 is SGHDT and CDR2 YYEEEE. There are 17 residues in the CDR3. Trimming cost V 7 bases and J 0 bases; bases outside gene matches: 15. The CDR3 DNA reads as TGTGCCAGCGGAAAGGGGGCGAATCGGCGAACTAACTATGGCTACACCTTC. This gives the protein CASGKGANRRTNYGYTF.

This clone showed up just once. The V gene is TRBV14, the J gene TRBJ2-7; tentative D call: TRBD2 (6 bases). Germline CDR1 SGHDN, CDR2 FVKESK. The CDR3 length is 15 residues. The ends were cut back, 1 base at V and 2 bases at J, with 12 bases in the middle. As DNA, the CDR3 is TGTGCCAGCAGCCAAGGGGCGGGGACCACCTACGAGCAGTACTTC. Encoded protein: CASSQGAGTTYEQYF. The variable domain in full, completed from reference TRBV14 and TRBJ2-7, reads EAGVTQFPSHSVIEKGQTVTLRCDPISGHDNLYWYRRVMGKEIKFLLHFVKESKQDESGMPNNRFLAERTGGTYSTLKVQPAELEDSGVYFCASSQGAGTTYEQYFGPGTRLTVT.

The rearrangement links TRBV10-1 to TRBJ2-5, with 7 bases that match TRBD1. The V gene end was trimmed by 6 bases and the J gene end by 5 bases; junction bases not matched to a gene: 9. The CDR3 has 14 amino acids. Germline V gives CDR1 WNHNN, CDR2 SYGVQD (reference sequence). The CDR3, as DNA: TGCGCCAGCAGCGCCGGGACAGCGTTTGAGACCCAGTACTTC. Its translation: CASSAGTAFETQYF.

This chain uses TRBV14 with TRBJ2-7; D may be TRBD2 (6 bases). Germline CDR1 SGHDN, CDR2 FVKESK. With 2 bases removed from V and 0 bases from J, the gap between germline ends came to 17 bases. This CDR3 region has 17 residues. This CDR3 reads CASSQRDSGRRSYEQYF. The CDR3 DNA reads as TGTGCCAGCAGCCAAAGGGACTCCGGACGCCGCTCCTACGAGCAGTACTTC.

The chain recombines TRBV6-5 with TRBJ2-7, with 11 positions matching TRBD1. Germline values: CDR1 MNHEY, CDR2 SVGAGI. The ends lost 2 bases at V and 3 bases at J; junction bases unmatched: 0. This CDR3 comprises 14 residues. The CDR3 is CASSYGTGGYEQYF. The CDR3 region has the DNA TGTGCCAGCAGTTACGGGACAGGGGGCTACGAGCAGTACTTC.